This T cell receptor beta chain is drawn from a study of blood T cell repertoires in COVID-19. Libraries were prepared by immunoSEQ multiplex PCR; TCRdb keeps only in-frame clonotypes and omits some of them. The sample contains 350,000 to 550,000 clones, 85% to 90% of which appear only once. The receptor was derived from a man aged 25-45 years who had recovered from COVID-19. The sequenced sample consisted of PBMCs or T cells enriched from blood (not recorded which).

CDR3 loop: CASSPILQGGYTF. The CDR3 nucleotides read TGTGCCAGCAGCCCGATCCTACAGGGTGGCTACACCTTC. The chain has TRBV12-3 or TRBV12-4 and TRBJ1-2; D is perhaps TRBD1 (6 bases). V shed 6 bases and J shed 7 bases, with 15 bases lying between them. The CDR3 is made up of 13 amino acids.